This TCR beta chain originates from a study of blood T cells in healthy people across ages. With respect to this clonotype: What it recognizes is unknown.

Germline V gene sequence: CDR1 SGHRS, CDR2 YFSETQ. The CDR3 runs 15 residues. Trimming cost V 9 bases and J 2 bases, with 18 bases left between them. Next came a second PCR, run for about 7 to 12 cycles, which used a sample-barcoded 5' primer along with a J-beta primer mix. Each cDNA molecule was tagged by a template-switch adaptor with 12 random nucleotides. At least 3 million CDR3-containing paired-end reads were obtained per sample. MiXCR was run by TCRdb on the 5' RACE reads, yielding one entry per CDR3 protein. The sample has 590,000 or so distinct CDR3 sequences; approximately 30% are singletons. Study-wide findings and caveats: Both higher diversity and more naive CD4+ cells marked long-lived donors when set against aged donors.

The chain uses TRBV5-1 and TRBJ1-5; D remains ambiguous. Sequencing was performed on blood. The TCR originated in a woman of 80 years or more in good health. CDR3 sequence (DNA): TGCGCCATCCCAAGGCAGAACCCTGGCAATCAGCCCCAGCATTTT. This encodes CAIPRQNPGNQPQHF. Full variable domain (outside the CDR3, taken from reference TRBV5-1 and TRBJ1-5): KAGVTQTPRYLIKTRGQQVTLSCSPISGHRSVSWYQQTPGQGLQFLFEYFSETQRNKGNFPGRFSGRQFSNSRSEMNVSTLELGDSALYLCAIPRQNPGNQPQHFGDGTRLSIL.